What follows is one T cell receptor beta chain and its context. The data stem from a study of control samples from healthy donors and cancer patients. The CDR3 loop spans 15 amino acids. Germline V gene sequence: CDR1 LGHNA, CDR2 YSLEER. V was pared by 1 base and J by 7 bases, with 6 bases of the junction left unmatched. The assay was immunoSEQ multiplex PCR, and TCRdb's table has in-frame clones only and misses some. The sample consists of about 120,000 clones, about 90% of them appearing once. The chain carries TRBV4-3 and TRBJ2-2; TRBD2 matches 7 bases. The sequence was obtained from a man in his 60s in good health. What was sequenced was blood. CDR3 sequence reads: CASSQVGLAVGELFF. The CDR3 DNA is TGCGCCAGCAGCCAAGTAGGTCTAGCGGTCGGGGAGCTGTTTTTT.